The sequence of this TCR beta chain was determined in a study of T-cell reconstitution after alpha-beta-depleted transplantation in children. In this sample, this clonotype turned up a few times. Researchers prepared the TCRbeta library using unique molecular identifiers, the study reports. TCRdb re-called the PCR reads with MiXCR, one entry per CDR3 protein. Here the sample spans 400,000 to 500,000 distinct CDR3 sequences, 9.5% to 13% being singletons. The clonotype was recovered from a human donor who donated a stem cell graft to a child with acute myeloid leukemia. Material: PBMCs from the stem cell graft donor, obtained from the stem cell graft.

The CDR3 DNA follows: TGCGCCAGCAGCTTGGGTCACAGGGGATGGAGTGAAGCTTTCTTT. Residues: CASSLGHRGWSEAFF. The chain uses TRBV5-1 and TRBJ1-1, with TRBD1 matching over 7 bases. Germline V gene sequence: CDR1 SGHRS, CDR2 YFSETQ. This CDR3 comprises 15 residues. Losses at the gene ends were 0 bases for V and 7 bases for J; bases not matched to a gene: 9.